The present entry profiles one T cell receptor beta chain with its context. Its specificity is not known. The sample comes from a study of CD8 T cells in ankylosing spondylitis. Points from the study as a whole: What seemed typical of ankylosing spondylitis blood was a TCR beta motif built from roughly 8 highly homologous variants. Disease-linked clones reportedly showed significant enrichment in matched ankylosing spondylitis synovial fluid. Prior literature has documented some motif variants in synovial fluid and blood from reactive arthritis.

The CDR3 has 16 amino acids. Per germline, CDR1 SGHNT and CDR2 YENEEA. The germline V and J ends were trimmed by 5 bases and 0 bases, with 13 bases remaining between them. Quantitative 5'-RACE with molecular barcodes generated TCR beta libraries. TCRdb fed the 5' RACE reads into MiXCR, producing one record per CDR3 protein. The table has hundreds of thousands of distinct CDR3 sequences, less than 25% seen once; the top ten hold 3.5%. The sequencing input was blood, either unsorted or a sorted T cell fraction (not recorded which). The genes are TRBV11-3 and TRBJ2-2; D possibly corresponds to TRBD2 (6 bases). This TCR was recovered from a female donor with ankylosing spondylitis or in good health (not recorded which). The CDR3 nucleotides read TGTGCCAGCAGCCCTACCGGGACTCCGAACACCGGGGAGCTGTTTTTT. This codes for CASSPTGTPNTGELFF. Filled out from reference TRBV11-3 and TRBJ2-2, the complete variable domain reads EAGVVQSPRYKIIEKKQPVAFWCNPISGHNTLYWYLQNLGQGPELLIRYENEEAVDDSQLPKDRFSAERLKGVDSTLKIQPAELGDSAVYLCASSPTGTPNTGELFFGEGSRLTVL.